These 16 T cell receptor beta chains were sequenced from one sample in a study of cytomegalovirus exposure and HLA in healthy donors. With 60 Vbeta and 13 Jbeta primers, the PCR was carried out. Profiled with immunoSEQ multiplex PCR; TCRdb holds only in-frame clones, not every one. Here the sample spans about 93,000 clones, around 80% being singletons. The sample comprised PBMCs. The receptor set was obtained from a man aged 25-45 years in good health and CMV-seronegative.

V gene TRBV30 combines with J gene TRBJ1-3; D unresolved. The CDR3 consists of 14 residues. Germline CDR1 is GTSNPN and CDR2 is SVGIG (reference sequence). Trimming removed 6 bases at V and 3 bases at J, with 15 bases between. CDR3 amino acids: CACRVVGGGNTIYF. Here the CDR3 DNA reads TGTGCCTGCCGCGTAGTGGGAGGTGGAAACACCATATATTTT.

This clone has only one observation. The chain combines TRBV30 with TRBJ2-2; 14 bases are shared with TRBD2. This CDR3 spans 15 amino acids. V shed 3 bases and J 6 bases; nucleotides not matched to a gene: 3. Germline V lookup: CDR1 GTSNPN, CDR2 SVGIG (reference sequence). The CDR3 region has the DNA TGTGCCTGGAGGGGACTAGCGGGAGTTTCCGGGGAGCTGTTTTTT. Protein product: CAWRGLAGVSGELFF.

The chain joins TRBV6-1 to TRBJ2-7, with 9 bases that match TRBD2. The germline CDR1 and CDR2 sequences are MNHNS and SASEGT. This CDR3 is built from 13 residues. Germline trimming cut 7 bases from V and 3 bases from J; bases unmatched to any gene: 4. The CDR3: CASTSGGNYEQYF. The CDR3 bases are TGTGCCAGCACCAGCGGGGGGAACTACGAGCAGTACTTC.

This chain joins TRBV19 and TRBJ2-3, with D hard to call. CDR1 LNHDA and CDR2 SQIVND come from the germline V gene (reference sequence). The CDR3 loop spans 15 amino acids. Trimming took off 4 bases at V and 0 bases at J, with 11 bases between the two ends. CDR3 DNA: TGTGCCAGTAGTAGTACAACAGCTAGCACAGATACGCAGTATTTT. Translated: CASSSTTASTDTQYF.

This clone has only a few counts. This chain joins TRBV5-1 and TRBJ2-6; TRBD1 aligns across 8 bases. The CDR3 extends over 15 amino acids. Looked up from germline, CDR1 is SGHRS and CDR2 is YFSETQ. V shed 5 bases, J shed 12 bases, and the junction held 13 bases outside the gene matches. Here the CDR3 DNA reads TGCGCCAGCAGATCCGTCGGACAGGGTGGTATCGTCCTGACTTTC. Translating it yields CASRSVGQGGIVLTF.

The chain combines TRBV19 with TRBJ2-3; the D gene is possibly TRBD1 (5 bases). V was pared by 9 bases and J by 6 bases, with 13 bases between. Germline V gene lookup returns CDR1 LNHDA and CDR2 SQIVND (reference sequence). The CDR3 has 12 amino acids. CDR3 residues: CASARVADTQYF. The CDR3 nucleotides read TGTGCCAGCGCCAGGGTCGCCGATACGCAGTATTTT.

The rearrangement joins TRBV5-5 to TRBJ2-3; D is uncertain. V dropped 5 bases and J dropped 3 bases, with 13 bases sitting between them. The germline V gene has CDR1 SGHKS and CDR2 YYEKEE (reference sequence). The CDR3 runs 14 residues. CDR3 bases: TGTGCCAGCAGTCCTTCTTTAGCTACAGATACGCAGTATTTT. Residues: CASSPSLATDTQYF.

This clone turned up a few times. The CDR3: CASSSRGGQPQHF. For the CDR3, the DNA is TGTGCCAGCAGCTCGCGAGGGGGTCAGCCCCAGCATTTT. The genes are TRBV7-2 and TRBJ1-5; D may be TRBD1 (6 bases). The germline gives CDR1 SGHTA, CDR2 FQGNSA. The V end lost 4 bases, the J end lost 6 bases, and 10 bases lay between the germline ends. The CDR3 contains 13 residues.

V and J are TRBV21-1 and TRBJ1-5; the table's D gene call, TRBD1, was not cross checked with the DNA. TRBV21-1 is a recognized pseudogene. The CDR3 runs to 17 residues. CDR3 amino acids: CASRLRQGVIWDQPQHF. The CDR3 coding sequence is TGTGCCAGCAGGCTTAGACAGGGGGTAATATGGGATCAGCCCCAGCATTTT.

The rearrangement uses TRBV19 and TRBJ2-7, with D possibly being TRBD1 (6 bases). The CDR3 length is 13 residues. CDR1 and CDR2 (germline): LNHDA, SQIVND (reference sequence). Trimming removed 8 bases from V and 5 bases from J, with 16 bases in between. The CDR3 reads CASESLTGNEQYF. The CDR3 coding sequence is TGTGCCAGTGAATCGTTAACAGGGAACGAGCAGTACTTC.

The chain carries TRBV11-2 and TRBJ1-1; D is unclear. There are 15 residues in the CDR3. The germline gives CDR1 SGHAT, CDR2 FQNNGV. V was cut by 1 base and J by 0 bases, with 9 bases left in between. The CDR3 DNA reads TGTGCCAGCAGCTTAGTGGGCGCTCTGAACACTGAAGCTTTCTTT. Protein product: CASSLVGALNTEAFF. The full variable domain, its missing parts supplied by reference TRBV11-2 and TRBJ1-1, is EAGVAQSPRYKIIEKRQSVAFWCNPISGHATLYWYQQILGQGPKLLIQFQNNGVVDDSQLPKDRFSAERLKGVDSTLKIQPAKLEDSAVYLCASSLVGALNTEAFFGQGTRLTVV.

The chain joins TRBV7-9 to TRBJ2-7, with 8 bases fitting TRBD1. The CDR3 is 13 residues long. Germline-derived CDR1 and CDR2 are SEHNR and FQNEAQ (reference sequence). After removal of 5 bases from V and 6 bases from J, the junction contained 6 bases not matched to a gene. The CDR3 is CASSPGQGGEQYF. CDR3 nucleotides: TGTGCCAGCAGCCCCGGACAGGGAGGCGAGCAGTACTTC.

This clone was counted only a few times. The rearrangement uses TRBV5-1 and TRBJ1-1, with D possibly matching TRBD1 (5 bases). The CDR3 totals 14 residues. Trimming left V 0 bases short and J 2 bases short, with 8 bases between. Per germline, CDR1 SGHRS and CDR2 YFSETQ. The CDR3 is CASSLETANTEAFF. CDR3 coding DNA: TGCGCCAGCAGCTTGGAGACAGCCAACACTGAAGCTTTCTTT.

The V and J genes are TRBV27 and TRBJ1-5; D is uncertain. Between the trimmed V and J ends, which lost 3 bases and 4 bases, there was a span of 7 bases. Looked up from germline, CDR1 is MNHEY and CDR2 is SMNVEV (reference sequence). This CDR3 is 13 amino acids long. CDR3 sequence: CASSFSLNQPQHF. The CDR3 region has the DNA TGTGCCAGCAGTTTTTCGTTGAATCAGCCCCAGCATTTT.

The chain joins TRBV14 to TRBJ2-3, with TRBD1 matching over 9 bases. The germline gives CDR1 SGHDN, CDR2 FVKESK. This CDR3 is 17 amino acids long. The J segment lost 4 bases and the V segment lost 1 base, leaving 9 bases of the junction unmatched. The CDR3 DNA sequence: TGTGCCAGCAGCCAAGTTGGGCCGGGACAGGGACCAGATACGCAGTATTTT. Translated, it gives CASSQVGPGQGPDTQYF.

The CDR3: CASSLWQLRSGANVLTF. For the CDR3, the DNA is TGTGCCAGCAGCTTGTGGCAGTTACGCTCTGGGGCCAACGTCCTGACTTTC. J is TRBJ2-6 and V is TRBV5-6, with D unresolved. The CDR3 covers 17 residues. Trimming stripped 1 base from V and 0 bases from J, with 11 bases between. Germline V gene data show CDR1 as SGHDT and CDR2 as YYEEEE.